This T cell receptor (beta chain) was sequenced during a study of graft-versus-host responses after intestinal transplantation. Study-level information: Recipients obtained multivisceral, liver-intestinal, or isolated intestinal transplants. Every one of the recipients received anti-thymocyte globulin induction and afterwards took tacrolimus and steroids for around three years. Study-wide results and limits: Ileal or blood samples showed some GvH clones first, and such clones were also found in recipient marrow. HvG clone declines early post-transplant were associated with peak circulating GvH levels.

Some clones are missing from TCRdb's copy, which holds only in-frame ones; the method was immunoSEQ multiplex PCR. The sample includes about 51,000 clones, about 90% seen only once; the top ten take 0.55% to 0.8%. The CDR3 has 15 amino acids. In germline, CDR1 is MNHNY, CDR2 SVGAGI (reference sequence). The V gene lost 0 bases and the J gene lost 1 base, with 7 bases spanning the gap. As regards this clone: Its antigen is not identified.

The clonotype was recovered from a human donor who was the organ donor for an intestinal transplant. The input for sequencing was unstimulated CD4+ T cells sorted from spleen or lymph node cells, taken before transplant. V and J are TRBV6-6 and TRBJ1-5; D gene uncertain. The CDR3 DNA is TGTGCCAGCAGTTACTCTTGGCCAAGCAATCAGCCCCAGCATTTT. Translation gives CASSYSWPSNQPQHF.